Shown below are 22 T cell receptor beta chains from a single sample sequenced in a study of cytomegalovirus exposure and HLA in healthy donors (dated by TCRdb to about 2017). Libraries were prepared through the immunoSEQ multiplex PCR assay. For the multiplex PCR, a mixture combining 60 forward primers for TCR Vbeta segments and 13 reverse primers for TCR Jbeta segments was used. The table was pulled from immuneACCESS by TCRdb, which kept in-frame rearrangements only. Such tables lose some clones; where checked, under half of the loss comes from unresolved V genes, and the rest has no known cause. A total of fewer than 200,000 clones appear in this sample, almost 85% of them only once. Approximately 0.98% of the sample is in the top ten clones. Specimen: PBMCs. These receptors all stem from a man under 40 in good health and CMV-seronegative.

V and J are TRBV6-5 and TRBJ2-1, with TRBD2 matching 8 bases. Germline CDR1 and CDR2: MNHEY and SVGAGI. With 6 bases clipped from V and 5 bases from J, the junction kept 9 bases outside the gene matches. The CDR3 consists of 15 residues. The CDR3 bases are TGTGCCAGCAGCTTCGGGCTAGCGGGTGACAATGAGCAGTTCTTC. The encoded protein is CASSFGLAGDNEQFF.

This chain connects TRBV7-2 to TRBJ2-7, with D maybe TRBD2 (5 bases). This CDR3 has 15 residues. Germline V gene lookup returns CDR1 SGHTA and CDR2 FQGNSA. V was clipped by 4 bases and J by 3 bases, with 16 bases between them. CDR3 nucleotide sequence: TGTGCCAGCAGCTCCGCCCCTAGACTAATCTACGAGCAGTACTTC. Translated, it gives CASSSAPRLIYEQYF.

This chain uses TRBV19 with TRBJ2-1, with 9 bases matching TRBD1. CDR1 and CDR2 from the germline V gene are LNHDA and SQIVND (reference sequence). This CDR3 spans 11 amino acids. With 8 bases clipped from V and 14 bases from J, the junction kept 7 bases outside the gene matches. CDR3 sequence reads: CASATGTGKFF. CDR3 coding DNA: TGTGCCAGTGCTACTGGGACAGGGAAGTTCTTC.

This chain links TRBV5-1 with TRBJ1-1; D is possibly TRBD1 (6 bases). Germline V CDR1 and CDR2: SGHRS, YFSETQ. CDR3 length: 15 amino acids. Trimming took 4 bases from V and 2 from J, leaving 15 bases between them. CDR3 coding DNA: TGCGCCAGCAGCCCCGGGGGGGGCCTAAACACTGAAGCTTTCTTT. Translated, it gives CASSPGGGLNTEAFF.

The chain carries TRBV28 and TRBJ1-1, with D uncertain. V was shortened by 3 bases and J by 5 bases, with 10 bases between the two germline ends. Germline V CDR1 and CDR2: MDHEN, SYDVKM. The CDR3 is 13 residues long. The CDR3 nucleotides are TGTGCCAGCAGTTTCAGAGGGTTAACTGAAGCTTTCTTT. Residues: CASSFRGLTEAFF.

A few counts support this clone. The chain recombines TRBV7-9 with TRBJ2-3, with 13 bases identical to TRBD2. The CDR3 has 18 residues. Germline V CDR1 and CDR2: SEHNR, FQNEAQ (reference sequence). V gave up 2 bases and J gave up 6 bases; unmatched junction bases: 11. CDR3 amino acids: CASSLHSGLAGLIDTQYF. CDR3 coding DNA: TGTGCCAGCAGCTTACATTCGGGACTAGCGGGACTTATTGATACGCAGTATTTT.

This sequence joins TRBV5-1 and TRBJ2-3; 8 nucleotides match TRBD1. V gave up 5 bases and J gave up 3 bases; unmatched junction bases: 8. Germline V gene lookup returns CDR1 SGHRS and CDR2 YFSETQ. The CDR3 is 15 amino acids. As DNA, the CDR3 is TGCGCCAGCAGACCACTGACAGGGGTAACAGATACGCAGTATTTT. Translated: CASRPLTGVTDTQYF.

The rearrangement joins TRBV30 to TRBJ2-5; 8 nucleotides agree with TRBD2. This CDR3 spans 13 amino acids. Germline V CDR1 and CDR2: GTSNPN, SVGIG (reference sequence). With V trimmed by 2 bases and J by 6 bases, 5 bases remained unmatched. The chain's CDR3 is CAWSPLAVKTQYF. The CDR3 DNA reads TGTGCCTGGAGTCCACTAGCGGTTAAGACCCAGTACTTC.

This chain joins TRBV18 and TRBJ2-7; 7 bases are shared with TRBD1. The CDR3 runs 15 residues. J was trimmed by 2 bases and V by 4 bases; bases with no gene match: 8. CDR1 and CDR2 (germline): KGHSH, LQKENI. The CDR3, as DNA: TGTGCCAGCTCACTTGCCGGGACAGAGGCCTACGAGCAGTACTTC. It translates to CASSLAGTEAYEQYF.

The chain recombines TRBV29-1 with TRBJ2-3, with 7 bases fitting TRBD2. The CDR3 extends over 13 amino acids. The germline V gene encodes CDR1 SQVTM and CDR2 ANQGSEA. J lost 5 bases, V lost 1 base, and 3 bases had no gene match. CDR3 coding DNA: TGCAGCGTTGAAGCGGGGGGTCTAGATACGCAGTATTTT. It specifies CSVEAGGLDTQYF.

This chain connects TRBV5-6 to TRBJ1-5; D perhaps matches TRBD1 (5 bases). Germline V CDR1 and CDR2: SGHDT, YYEEEE. CDR3 size: 15 residues. V was clipped by 2 bases and J by 0 bases, with 9 bases between them. This CDR3 reads CASSFNGASNQPQHF. The CDR3, as DNA: TGTGCCAGCAGCTTTAATGGGGCTAGCAATCAGCCCCAGCATTTT.

The rearrangement uses TRBV6-1 and TRBJ2-7; 8 bases fit TRBD1. J gave up 5 bases and V 7 bases, and 10 bases lay outside the gene matches. This CDR3 is 14 amino acids long. CDR1 and CDR2 (germline): MNHNS, SASEGT. The CDR3 loop reads CASTHRTGSHEQYF. The CDR3 nucleotides are TGTGCCAGCACCCACAGGACAGGGAGTCACGAGCAGTACTTC.

This clone occurred a few times. V and J are TRBV18 and TRBJ2-7, with TRBD1 matching over 7 bases. Trimming at V came to 3 bases and at J to 2 bases, leaving 7 bases not matched to a gene. The CDR3 is made up of 15 amino acids. Looked up from germline, CDR1 is KGHSH and CDR2 is LQKENI. CDR3 nucleotides: TGTGCCAGCTCACCTTCGAGCCAGGGGGCCTACGAGCAGTACTTC. It codes for CASSPSSQGAYEQYF.

The CDR3 sequence: CASSQAGQGFYEQYF. The CDR3 bases are TGCGCCAGCAGCCAAGCGGGACAGGGTTTTTACGAGCAGTACTTC. The gene calls are TRBV4-1 and TRBJ2-7, with 9 nucleotides matching TRBD1. V shed 1 base and J 4 bases; nucleotides not matched to a gene: 5. CDR3 size: 15 residues. Germline loops: CDR1 MGHRA, CDR2 YSYEKL.

This chain links TRBV7-8 with TRBJ2-1; possible D gene TRBD2, 6 bases. The length of the CDR3 is 17 residues. From germline, CDR1 is SGHVS and CDR2 FQNEAQ. Deletions cut 5 bases from V and 4 bases from J, with 21 bases between. CDR3 sequence reads: CASSAVAFSGLYNEQFF. The CDR3 region has the DNA TGTGCCAGCAGCGCCGTAGCTTTCTCGGGACTTTACAATGAGCAGTTCTTC.

The rearrangement joins TRBV5-4 to TRBJ2-7; TRBD1 aligns across 7 bases. The V and J ends lost 6 bases and 7 bases, in that order; junction bases with no gene match: 13. CDR1 is SGHNT and CDR2 is YYREEE in the germline V gene (reference sequence). The CDR3 extends over 14 amino acids. This CDR3 is CASTVMGTVQEQYF. CDR3 nucleotide sequence: TGTGCCAGCACCGTGATGGGGACAGTTCAAGAGCAGTACTTC.

V gene TRBV28 combines with J gene TRBJ2-3, with D uncertain. The CDR3 runs to 14 residues. Germline lookup yields CDR1 MDHEN and CDR2 SYDVKM. Trimming left V 1 base short and J 2 bases short, with 7 bases between. Written as DNA, the CDR3 is TGTGCCAGCAGTTTATCTCGTCTCACAGATACGCAGTATTTT. It yields the protein CASSLSRLTDTQYF.

The chain combines TRBV6-5 with TRBJ2-7, with a possible D match to TRBD1 (5 bases). Germline V CDR1 and CDR2: MNHEY, SVGAGI. The V end was cut by 6 bases, the J end by 2 bases, with 14 bases between. The CDR3 sequence is 14 residues long. The CDR3 protein is CASSPGLSPYEQYF. The CDR3, as DNA: TGTGCCAGCAGCCCAGGGTTGTCGCCCTACGAGCAGTACTTC.

The chain couples TRBV4-2 to TRBJ2-7; D not certain. V dropped 4 bases and J dropped 3 bases, with 4 bases sitting between them. The V gene's germline CDR1 is LGHNA and CDR2 YNFKEQ. The CDR3 has 11 residues. CDR3 sequence: CASSPGYEQYF. The CDR3 coding sequence is TGTGCCAGCAGCCCGGGCTACGAGCAGTACTTC.

This clone showed up just a few times. The V gene is TRBV2, the J gene TRBJ1-1, with D unclear. CDR3 length: 13 amino acids. The germline gives CDR1 SNHLY, CDR2 FYNNEI. Trimming shortened V by 7 bases and J by 3 bases, and 12 bases separated the two germline ends. In DNA form, the CDR3 reads TGTGCCAGCAAAAGGGAGACTCACACTGAAGCTTTCTTT. Translating gives CASKRETHTEAFF.

J is TRBJ2-3 and V is TRBV5-6; TRBD2 aligns across 15 bases. CDR1 SGHDT and CDR2 YYEEEE come from the germline V gene. V lost 3 bases and J lost 3; bases outside the gene matches: 8. The CDR3 spans 18 residues. CDR3 sequence: CASSSGLAGGRRTDTQYF. CDR3 nucleotides: TGTGCCAGCAGCTCCGGACTAGCGGGAGGGCGTAGGACAGATACGCAGTATTTT.

This chain's CDR3 is CASSLKGQGFFGQPQHF. CDR3 nucleotide sequence: TGTGCCAGCAGTTTAAAGGGACAGGGATTTTTTGGCCAGCCCCAGCATTTT. V is TRBV27 and J is TRBJ1-5, with 9 bases identical to TRBD1. The CDR3 has 17 residues. The V and J ends lost 2 bases and 7 bases, in that order; junction bases with no gene match: 12. Germline V gene lookup returns CDR1 MNHEY and CDR2 SMNVEV (reference sequence).